This TCR beta chain stems from a study of metastatic and nonmetastatic thyroid tumors. The study's findings and limits: It was reportedly found that TCR beta diversity was significantly higher in malignant thyroid tumors than in benign nodules, a difference seen in both blood and tumor samples.

Germline V gene data show CDR1 as DFQATT and CDR2 as SNEGSKA (reference sequence). V lost 3 bases to trimming and J lost 4 bases, with 20 bases between them. This CDR3 region has 16 residues. This clone has ten or more counts. Its antigen is currently unknown. There were no patients who had received any treatment before thyroid surgery. TCRdb re-analyzed the PCR reads through MiXCR. The sample contains 60,000 to 75,000 clones, more than 3.5% of which appear only once. This chain uses TRBV20-1 with TRBJ2-3; tentative D call: TRBD1 (5 bases). The sequenced material came from blood. The receptor comes from a female donor with papillary thyroid cancer or a benign thyroid nodule (not recorded which). Some clones in this sample may be carry-over from other donors' samples. The chain's CDR3 is CSASKGIGDRADTQYF. CDR3 nucleotides: TGCAGTGCTAGTAAAGGTATAGGGGATAGGGCAGATACGCAGTATTTT.